Listed here are 17 T cell receptor beta chains from one sample, sequenced in a study of molecular identifiers for immune sequencing clone quantification (dated by TCRdb to the late 2010s). Library generation was performed with PCR. Sequencer: NextSeq 500. TCRdb applied fastp at Q25 and MiXCR to the public reads, then kept only in-frame beta chains. Rows are unified per CDR3 protein, each entry keeping the most common DNA and genes. For this sample there are 45,000 to 60,000 distinct CDR3 sequences; about a third appear just once. Around 4% of the sample belongs to the ten largest clones. Specimen: naive CD8+ T cells from blood, with Jurkat cell RNA spiked in. The intended sense of this specimen's cell subset or site label: FACS-sorted CD8+CD4-CCR7+CD45RA+ naive T cells. The receptors here all came from a human donor in good health. Some libraries in this study had Jurkat cell RNA spiked in.

The chain links TRBV28 to TRBJ1-3; D not certain. The germline V gene has CDR1 MDHEN and CDR2 SYDVKM. The CDR3 length is 11 residues. CDR3 DNA sequence: TGTGTGGTAGGGCCTGGAAACACCATATATTTT. Residues: CVVGPGNTIYF.

This chain joins TRBV18 and TRBJ2-3; the D gene is possibly TRBD1 (6 bases). The CDR3 has 17 residues. CDR1 and CDR2 from the germline V gene are KGHSH and LQKENI. Trimming took off 6 bases at V and 2 bases at J, with 21 bases between the two ends. The CDR3 DNA reads as TGTGCCAGCTCTACCCCCGGGACATACAGCATCACAGATACGCAGTATTTT. Translation gives CASSTPGTYSITDTQYF.

This clonotype was counted a few times. The chain carries TRBV29-1 and TRBJ2-7; D not certain. Germline V gene lookup returns CDR1 SQVTM and CDR2 ANQGSEA. V was trimmed by 1 base and J by 0 bases, leaving 7 bases between them. The CDR3 extends over 13 amino acids. The CDR3 nucleotides read TGCAGCGTTGAAGGGACCCACTCCTACGAGCAGTACTTC. Its protein product is CSVEGTHSYEQYF.

This clonotype appeared a few times. The chain recombines TRBV9 with TRBJ2-5; no firm D call. This CDR3 is 13 amino acids long. Trimming removed 0 bases at V and 5 bases at J, with 8 bases between. Germline V gene data show CDR1 as SGDLS and CDR2 as YYNGEE. The CDR3 nucleotides are TGTGCCAGCAGCGTAGAGTCCCTCGAGACCCAGTACTTC. This translates into CASSVESLETQYF.

This clonotype was recorded at least ten times. The chain links TRBV4-2 to TRBJ2-2; 12 nucleotides align to TRBD2. The CDR3 runs 16 residues. With 0 bases clipped from V and 8 bases from J, the junction kept 4 bases outside the gene matches. The germline gives CDR1 LGHNA, CDR2 YNFKEQ. CDR3 bases: TGTGCCAGCAGCCAAGAGGGGACTAGCGGGTTTGGGGAGCTGTTTTTT. This translates into CASSQEGTSGFGELFF.

This clonotype was detected once. Since the CDR3 does not end with the conserved phenylalanine or tryptophan, this likely comes from a read error. The V call is TRBV19, the J call TRBJ1-5, with a tentative D call TRBD1 (6 bases). This CDR3 is built from 15 residues. The V end lost 3 bases, the J end lost 6 bases, and 15 bases lay between the germline ends. Per the germline V gene, CDR1 is LNHDA and CDR2 is SQIVND (reference sequence). CDR3 sequence: CASSIGGAFGQPQHY. As DNA, the CDR3 is TGTGCCAGTAGTATCGGGGGGGCTTTTGGTCAGCCCCAGCATTAT.

This chain uses TRBV20-1 with TRBJ2-5; unclear D gene. Looked up from germline, CDR1 is DFQATT and CDR2 is SNEGSKA (reference sequence). V lost 3 bases, J lost 5 bases, and 16 bases lay in between. This CDR3 spans 14 amino acids. Written as DNA, the CDR3 is TGCAGTGCTAGTACCGCAGAAGGGATTGAGACCCAGTACTTC. This translates into CSASTAEGIETQYF.

This sequence joins TRBV28 and TRBJ1-5; the match to TRBD1 covers 8 bases. The CDR3 totals 15 residues. Unmatched junction bases numbered 8, after V lost 3 bases and J lost 7 bases. CDR1 and CDR2 from the germline V gene are MDHEN and SYDVKM. The CDR3 loop is CASSFIRGREQPQHF. The CDR3 bases are TGTGCCAGCAGTTTTATCAGGGGGCGAGAACAGCCCCAGCATTTT.

This clonotype was counted between two and nine times. The gene calls are TRBV7-2 and TRBJ2-4; perhaps TRBD1 as D (5 bases). There are 17 residues in the CDR3. V gave up 1 base and J gave up 1 base, with 14 bases separating them. Germline V gives CDR1 SGHTA, CDR2 FQGNSA. The CDR3 protein is CASSLEGLALAKNIQYF. The DNA for the CDR3 is TGTGCCAGCAGCTTAGAGGGGCTGGCTTTGGCCAAAAACATTCAGTACTTC.

This clonotype was counted ten times or more. This chain links TRBV28 with TRBJ2-3; tentatively, D is TRBD1 (5 bases). Trimming stripped 5 bases from V and 2 bases from J, with 17 bases between. The CDR3 spans 16 residues. CDR1 is MDHEN and CDR2 is SYDVKM in the germline V gene. CDR3 residues: CASSLIPGAPTDTQYF. The CDR3 nucleotides read TGTGCCAGCAGTCTGATTCCTGGGGCCCCCACAGATACGCAGTATTTT.

Comments on this clonotype: A much larger clone sits a single nucleotide away, making a read error possible. The CDR3 region has the DNA TGTGCCAGCGGTAAGCAGAGCTCCTATAATTCACCCCTCCACTTT. It codes for CASGKQSSYNSPLHF. The rearrangement links TRBV28 to TRBJ1-6; D ambiguous. There are 15 residues in the CDR3. Deletions cut 8 bases from V and 0 bases from J, with 11 bases between. CDR1 and CDR2 (germline): MDHEN, SYDVKM.

CDR3 sequence: CAITPQGSTDTQYF. The CDR3 coding sequence is TGTGCCATCACCCCCCAAGGGAGCACAGATACGCAGTATTTT. The V call is TRBV10-3, the J call TRBJ2-3; D unclear. This CDR3 has 14 amino acids. Trimming pared 7 bases from V and 0 bases from J, leaving 11 bases between. Germline V gene lookup returns CDR1 ENHRY and CDR2 SYGVKD.

Ten or more counts support this clonotype. The chain joins TRBV28 to TRBJ2-7, with 9 bases identical to TRBD1. After removal of 7 bases from V and 3 bases from J, the junction contained 7 bases not matched to a gene. The germline V gene encodes CDR1 MDHEN and CDR2 SYDVKM. CDR3 length: 14 amino acids. The CDR3 loop is CASNLGTGHYEQYF. The CDR3 DNA reads TGTGCCAGCAATTTGGGGACAGGGCACTACGAGCAGTACTTC. Based on the CDR3 plus reference TRBV28 and TRBJ2-7, the full variable domain is DVKVTQSSRYLVKRTGEKVFLECVQDMDHENMFWYRQDPGLGLRLIYFSYDVKMKEKGDIPEGYSVSREKKERFSLILESASTNQTSMYLCASNLGTGHYEQYFGPGTRLTVT.

Of note for this clonotype: This sequence may be a read error, since a much larger clone differs from it by one base. V and J are TRBV23-1 and TRBJ2-5, with a tentative D call TRBD1 (5 bases). TRBV23-1 is flagged as an ORF with uncertain function. The CDR3 length is 14 residues. Trimming stripped 11 bases from V and 5 bases from J, with 21 bases between. The chain's CDR3 is CAGKPCRVRETQYF. The CDR3 bases are TGCGCCGGCAAACCTTGCAGGGTCCGGGAGACCCAGTACTTC.

In its sample, this clonotype was seen many times. This rearrangement joins TRBV15 to TRBJ2-3; no clear D. V shed 1 base and J shed 10 bases, with 12 bases lying between them. The length of the CDR3 is 13 residues. CDR1 is LNHNV, CDR2 YYDKDF, per germline (reference sequence). CDR3 in DNA: TGTGCCACCAGCAGAGCAGTCTTGGATTCGCAGTATTTT. The encoded protein is CATSRAVLDSQYF.

The chain links TRBV19 to TRBJ2-2, with D unresolved. The V gene lost 3 bases and the J gene lost 6 bases, with 5 bases spanning the gap. CDR3 size: 12 residues. Germline V gene data show CDR1 as LNHDA and CDR2 as SQIVND (reference sequence). In DNA form, the CDR3 reads TGTGCCAGTAGTATGGGATCCGGGGAGCTGTTTTTT. It codes for CASSMGSGELFF.

This clonotype was counted at least ten times. V and J are TRBV27 and TRBJ2-7; D unresolved. Germline lookup yields CDR1 MNHEY and CDR2 SMNVEV (reference sequence). V was cut by 8 bases and J by 3 bases, with 20 bases left in between. The CDR3 has 15 residues. The CDR3 bases are TGTGCCAGCCGTTACCAGGCCCTTACGCTCTACGAGCAGTACTTC. Protein: CASRYQALTLYEQYF.